The 27 T cell receptor beta chains given below trace back to one sample, sequenced in a study of molecular identifiers for immune sequencing clone quantification. TCRdb analysed the PCR reads with MiXCR anew, one entry per CDR3 protein. This sample has 97,000 or so distinct CDR3 sequences, with roughly a quarter found just once. The sequenced sample was naive CD8+ T cells from blood, with Jurkat cell RNA spiked in. Regarding subset: FACS-sorted CD8+CD4-CCR7+CD45RA+ naive T cells. All receptors come from a human donor in good health. Some libraries in this study had Jurkat cell RNA spiked in.

Of note for this clonotype: A much larger clone lies one base from this, so it may be a read error. The conserved phenylalanine or tryptophan is not found at the CDR3 terminus, so this likely reflects a read error. The chain recombines TRBV5-4 with TRBJ2-7; TRBD1 aligns across 7 bases. The CDR3 loop spans 14 amino acids. V lost 0 bases and J lost 7; bases outside the gene matches: 7. CDR1 SGHNT and CDR2 YYREEE come from the germline V gene (reference sequence). CDR3 region: CASSLGQGAEEQYL. In nucleotides, the CDR3 is TGTGCCAGCAGCTTGGGACAGGGTGCGGAAGAGCAGTACTTG.

This clonotype came up many times. The rearrangement uses TRBV10-3 and TRBJ1-4; D is undetermined. Germline assignment: CDR1 ENHRY and CDR2 SYGVKD. The CDR3 covers 15 residues. Trimming shortened V by 0 bases and J by 5 bases, and 10 bases separated the two germline ends. The chain's CDR3 is CAISESRQTNEKLFF. The CDR3 DNA reads TGTGCCATCAGTGAGTCGCGTCAGACGAATGAAAAACTGTTTTTT.

The chain combines TRBV19 with TRBJ2-7, with D unclear. Per germline, CDR1 LNHDA and CDR2 SQIVND (reference sequence). Trimming took 4 bases from V and 0 from J, leaving 10 bases between them. The CDR3 runs to 14 residues. The CDR3 sequence is CASSTRTASYEQYF. DNA for the CDR3: TGTGCCAGTAGTACCCGGACGGCCTCCTACGAGCAGTACTTC.

Worth noting for this clonotype: A much larger clone differs by one base, so this may be a read error. This chain joins TRBV4-3 and TRBJ1-1; no clear D gene. Germline V gives CDR1 LGHNA, CDR2 YSLEER. This CDR3 comprises 12 residues. Between the trimmed V and J ends, which lost 1 base and 6 bases, there was a span of 6 bases. CDR3 DNA: TGCGCCAGCAGCCAAGTAGGCGCTGAAGCTTTCTTT. Translation gives CASSQVGAEAFF.

This clonotype was found many times. The rearrangement links TRBV19 to TRBJ2-3, with D possibly called TRBD1 or TRBD2 (6 bases each). The CDR3 has 15 residues. The V end was cut by 6 bases, the J end by 0 bases, with 13 bases between. CDR1 is LNHDA and CDR2 is SQIVND in the germline V gene (reference sequence). CDR3 DNA: TGTGCCAGTAGCTGGGGGGCTGACAGCACAGATACGCAGTATTTT. Its protein is CASSWGADSTDTQYF.

The chain has TRBV14 and TRBJ2-1; D call uncertain. The CDR3 runs to 11 residues. Looked up from germline, CDR1 is SGHDN and CDR2 is FVKESK. Deletions cut 5 bases from V and 4 bases from J, with 3 bases between. CDR3 residues: CASSWYNEQFF. The CDR3 DNA follows: TGTGCCAGCAGCTGGTACAATGAGCAGTTCTTC. The full variable domain, rest sourced from reference TRBV14 and TRBJ2-1, is EAGVTQFPSHSVIEKGQTVTLRCDPISGHDNLYWYRRVMGKEIKFLLHFVKESKQDESGMPNNRFLAERTGGTYSTLKVQPAELEDSGVYFCASSWYNEQFFGPGTRLTVL.

On this clonotype: One end of the junction does not line up with germline, which may come from a read error. CDR3 sequence reads: CPSSQGTSGGLSTDTQYF. Here the CDR3 DNA reads TGCCCCAGCAGCCAAGGGACTAGCGGGGGACTTAGCACAGATACGCAGTATTTT. The chain combines TRBV4-1 with TRBJ2-3; 14 nucleotides match TRBD2. Germline V lookup: CDR1 MGHRA, CDR2 YSYEKL. The CDR3 length is 18 residues.

This clonotype has only a few counts. The chain couples TRBV2 to TRBJ1-1, with TRBD1 matching 11 bases. The CDR3 sequence is 12 residues long. Germline V gene data show CDR1 as SNHLY and CDR2 as FYNNEI. The J segment lost 11 bases and the V segment lost 6 bases, leaving 5 bases of the junction unmatched. As DNA, the CDR3 is TGTGCCAGCAGGGGACAGGGGGTTGGGGCTTTCTTT. This translates into CASRGQGVGAFF.

This clonotype showed up just a few times. J is TRBJ2-7 and V is TRBV7-9, with a possible D match to TRBD1 (6 bases). V lost 5 bases, J lost 4 bases, and 18 bases lay in between. From germline, CDR1 is SEHNR and CDR2 FQNEAQ (reference sequence). The CDR3 spans 15 residues. In DNA form, the CDR3 reads TGTGCCAGCAGCCACAGACAGGAGGCAAATTACGAGCAGTACTTC. This sequence encodes CASSHRQEANYEQYF.

This chain uses TRBV6-2 or TRBV6-3 with TRBJ2-7, with 8 bases identical to TRBD1. The CDR3 sequence is 15 residues long. The germline CDR1 and CDR2 sequences are MNHEY and SVGEGT. Losses at the gene ends were 2 bases for V and 2 bases for J; bases not matched to a gene: 5. CDR3 coding DNA: TGTGCCAGCAGTTACGTCGGACAGGGACCCTACGAGCAGTACTTC. It encodes CASSYVGQGPYEQYF.

Comment on this clonotype: The junction does not match germline at one end; this may be a read error. The rearrangement joins TRBV14 to TRBJ2-7; D possibly corresponds to TRBD2 (5 bases). The CDR3 extends over 14 amino acids. Germline V lookup: CDR1 SGHDN, CDR2 FVKESK. The CDR3 spells CASSQNRGIYEQSF. In DNA form, the CDR3 reads TGTGCCAGCAGCCAAAATCGGGGAATCTACGAGCAGTCCTTC.

Points on this clonotype: A clone one base away is much larger, so this may be a read error. This sequence joins TRBV5-6 and TRBJ1-3; 7 bases align to TRBD1. J gave up 8 bases and V 4 bases, and 9 bases lay outside the gene matches. Germline V gene lookup returns CDR1 SGHDT and CDR2 YYEEEE. This CDR3 comprises 14 residues. CDR3 sequence (DNA): TGTGCCAGCAGCGATAGGGACAGCAGAGACACCATATATTTT. Amino acids: CASSDRDSRDTIYF.

This clonotype turned up a few times. The chain combines TRBV5-1 with TRBJ2-7; D perhaps matches TRBD2 (5 bases). V shed 5 bases and J shed 3 bases, with 12 bases lying between them. This CDR3 has 13 amino acids. Germline loops: CDR1 SGHRS, CDR2 YFSETQ. The CDR3 loop is CASSYGENYEQYF. The CDR3 DNA follows: TGCGCCAGCAGTTACGGGGAGAACTACGAGCAGTACTTC.

This clonotype was detected many times. The chain combines TRBV30 with TRBJ2-7; D is undetermined. This CDR3 comprises 13 residues. Trimming took 5 bases from V and 6 from J, leaving 17 bases between them. CDR1 and CDR2 from the germline V gene are GTSNPN and SVGIG (reference sequence). CDR3 loop: CAWAPVWSGEQYF. DNA of the CDR3: TGTGCCTGGGCTCCGGTTTGGTCGGGCGAGCAGTACTTC.

This clonotype has only one observation. A read error may be the cause here, since a much bigger clone is one base away. The CDR3 is CASSDSAGFVAEALF. CDR3 nucleotides: TGTGCCAGCAGCGATTCGGCGGGGTTTGTCGCTGAAGCTTTATTT. This rearrangement joins TRBV11-2 to TRBJ1-1; D ambiguous. This CDR3 has 15 residues. Germline CDR1 and CDR2: SGHAT and FQNNGV. Variable domain in full (rest from reference TRBV11-2 and TRBJ1-1): EAGVAQSPRYKIIEKRQSVAFWCNPISGHATLYWYQQILGQGPKLLIQFQNNGVVDDSQLPKDRFSAERLKGVDSTLKIQPAKLEDSAVYLCASSDSAGFVAEALFGQGTRLTVV.

In regard to this clonotype: This may be a read error, as it is one base from a much larger clone. V gene TRBV21-1 combines with J gene TRBJ2-3; TRBD2 is taken as the D call from the table, unchecked against the DNA. TRBV21-1 is shown as a pseudogene. The CDR3 has 16 amino acids. The CDR3 sequence is CASSKALDYHTDTQCF. The CDR3 DNA sequence: TGTGCCAGCAGCAAAGCTCTCGACTACCACACAGATACGCAGTGTTTT.

This clonotype was seen ten or more times. This sequence joins TRBV29-1 and TRBJ2-5, with TRBD2 identical over 7 bases. Unmatched junction bases numbered 6, after V lost 0 bases and J lost 5 bases. The CDR3 is 14 amino acids. The germline V gene encodes CDR1 SQVTM and CDR2 ANQGSEA. As DNA, the CDR3 is TGCAGCGTTGAAGAGGGGGGGACGTTTGAGACCCAGTACTTC. Its translation is CSVEEGGTFETQYF.

This clonotype was recorded at least ten times. This chain uses TRBV6-1 with TRBJ2-3, with D possibly called TRBD1 or TRBD2 (5 bases each). The CDR3 is 16 residues long. Trimming pared 3 bases from V and 7 bases from J, leaving 20 bases between. Germline lookup yields CDR1 MNHNS and CDR2 SASEGT. CDR3 protein: CASSEAGDPKLYTQYF. The CDR3 DNA reads as TGTGCCAGCAGTGAGGCCGGGGACCCCAAGCTCTATACGCAGTATTTT.

The chain carries TRBV6-2 or TRBV6-3 and TRBJ2-7; the match to TRBD1 covers 8 bases. This CDR3 is built from 13 residues. V lost 6 bases, J lost 4 bases, and 5 bases stayed unmatched. CDR1 and CDR2 from the germline V gene are MNHEY and SVGEGT. The CDR3 here is CASSPQGVYEQYF. In DNA form, the CDR3 reads TGTGCCAGCAGCCCACAGGGGGTGTACGAGCAGTACTTC.

At least ten counts were recorded for this clonotype. The chain uses TRBV4-3 and TRBJ2-7, with D possibly being TRBD1 (6 bases). The V end lost 0 bases, the J end lost 4 bases, and 10 bases lay between the germline ends. The CDR3 has 14 amino acids. Germline CDR1 reads LGHNA; CDR2 reads YSLEER. The CDR3 loop reads CASSQDRGPYEQYF. CDR3 coding DNA: TGCGCCAGCAGCCAAGACAGGGGACCGTACGAGCAGTACTTC.

The sample holds one count of this clonotype. This may be a read error: a much more frequent sequence differs by one nucleotide. CDR3 DNA sequence: TGTGCCAGCAGCGTAGATGAGGGAGAGACCCAGTACTTC. This gives the protein CASSVDEGETQYF. The chain recombines TRBV9 with TRBJ2-5, with D perhaps TRBD2 (5 bases). This CDR3 has 13 residues. V was pared by 0 bases and J by 4 bases, with 7 bases between. Germline lookup yields CDR1 SGDLS and CDR2 YYNGEE.

This clonotype was found many times. V is TRBV27 and J is TRBJ2-7; D not resolved. CDR1 is MNHEY and CDR2 is SMNVEV in the germline V gene (reference sequence). The CDR3 loop spans 14 amino acids. Trimming pared 0 bases from V and 2 bases from J, leaving 8 bases between. CDR3 loop: CASSLSPGAYEQYF. Here the CDR3 DNA reads TGTGCCAGCAGTTTATCCCCCGGAGCCTACGAGCAGTACTTC.

This clonotype showed up many times. The rearrangement joins TRBV19 to TRBJ1-3; D is undetermined. Germline CDR1 reads LNHDA; CDR2 reads SQIVND (reference sequence). This CDR3 spans 13 amino acids. Between the trimmed V and J ends, which lost 10 bases and 3 bases, there was a span of 13 bases. CDR3 sequence: CATGPFHGNTIYF. The CDR3 DNA sequence: TGTGCCACCGGACCGTTCCATGGAAACACCATATATTTT.

This clonotype was picked up many times. The chain uses TRBV4-3 and TRBJ1-3, with 10 bases fitting TRBD1. There are 17 residues in the CDR3. Germline V gene lookup returns CDR1 LGHNA and CDR2 YSLEER. V lost 0 bases and J lost 4; bases outside the gene matches: 6. As DNA, the CDR3 is TGCGCCAGCAGCCAAGATCGGGACAGGGGATCAGGAAACACCATATATTTT. Encoded protein: CASSQDRDRGSGNTIYF.

In regard to this clonotype: This clone may be a read error of a much larger clone one base away. The CDR3 DNA follows: TGTGCCAGCAGCTTAGCGCACATGGGGGGCAGCACAGATACGCAGTATTTT. It encodes CASSLAHMGGSTDTQYF. The V and J genes are TRBV7-9 and TRBJ2-3; D assignment may be TRBD1 or TRBD2 (6 bases each). The CDR3 is 17 residues long. Per germline, CDR1 SEHNR and CDR2 FQNEAQ (reference sequence). The V gene lost 0 bases and the J gene lost 0 bases, with 13 bases spanning the gap.

The J gene is TRBJ2-5, the V gene TRBV18; 7 nucleotides line up with TRBD2. Germline assignment: CDR1 KGHSH and CDR2 LQKENI. V lost 6 bases to trimming and J lost 2 bases; unmatched junction nucleotides: 6. The CDR3 runs to 14 residues. The CDR3 reads CASSRGGGQETQYF. The CDR3 nucleotides are TGTGCCAGCTCTCGAGGCGGGGGACAAGAGACCCAGTACTTC. The whole variable domain, remainder taken from reference TRBV18 and TRBJ2-5, is NAGVMQNPRHLVRRRGQEARLRCSPMKGHSHVYWYRQLPEEGLKFMVYLQKENIIDESGMPKERFSAEFPKEGPSILRIQQVVRGDSAAYFCASSRGGGQETQYFGPGTRLLVL.

The J gene is TRBJ1-2, the V gene TRBV4-3, with 8 bases that match TRBD1. Germline CDR1 reads LGHNA; CDR2 reads YSLEER. Trimming removed 1 base from V and 4 bases from J; junction bases left unmatched: 11. CDR3 size: 17 residues. The CDR3 region has the DNA TGCGCCAGCAGCCAAGTTACGGACAGGACAGGGCTCTATGGCTACACCTTC. This translates into CASSQVTDRTGLYGYTF.